What follows is one TCR beta chain and its context. Trimming stripped 1 base from V and 4 bases from J, with 11 bases between. Germline CDR1 reads MNHEY; CDR2 reads SVGAGI. The CDR3 contains 16 residues. Assay: immunoSEQ multiplex PCR; the TCRdb copy retains only in-frame clones and omits some. In the table there are around 16,000 clones, 40% to 45% of which are singletons. This record belongs to a study of tumor-infiltrating lymphocytes in localized non-small cell lung cancer. The TCR originated in a human donor with non-small cell lung cancer. Input material: lung tumor tissue. This chain uses TRBV6-5 with TRBJ2-6; no definite D call. Here the CDR3 reads CASSYWRSVGANVLTF. CDR3 nucleotides: TGTGCCAGCAGTTACTGGCGGTCCGTGGGGGCCAACGTCCTGACTTTC.